This is a list of T cell receptor beta chains from one sample in a study of blood T cell repertoires in COVID-19. Assay used: immunoSEQ multiplex PCR; TCRdb lists only in-frame clones, some missing. This table holds 150,000 to 200,000 clones, over 75% found once. Source material: peripheral blood. Source of these receptors: a man aged 50 or older with acute or convalescent COVID-19. CDR3s include the opening cysteine and the closing phenylalanine or tryptophan. A D gene is named only where the DNA matches it firmly. Size tells how often a clone was seen (once, few, many) or the class of an expanded clone, and some rows leave it out.

cdr3_nt,cdr3_aa,v_call,d_call,j_call,clone_size
TGTGCCAGCAGGCAAGCGGGACGGAACACCGGGGAGCTGTTTTTT,CASRQAGRNTGELFF,TRBV7-2,TRBD2,TRBJ2-2,NA
TGTGCCAGCCTCGGGGGGGCCTCCTATAATTCACCCCTCCACTTT,CASLGGASYNSPLHF,TRBV2,NA,TRBJ1-6,NA
TGTGCCAGTTCGACAGGGGATACTGAAGCTTTCTTT,CASSTGDTEAFF,TRBV25-1,TRBD1,TRBJ1-1,once
TGTGCCAGCAGTTTTCTTCCCCCCGAAAAACTGTTTTTT,CASSFLPPEKLFF,TRBV28,NA,TRBJ1-4,NA
TGCGCCAGCAGCCCAGGTCGTGGGCTGCCCTATGGCTACACCTTC,CASSPGRGLPYGYTF,TRBV4-1,NA,TRBJ1-2,NA
TGTGCCAGCAGCGCCTGGGGCGTCAGCACAGATACGCAGTATTTT,CASSAWGVSTDTQYF,TRBV6-2/TRBV6-3,NA,TRBJ2-3,NA
TGTGCCAGTAGTATAATATCGGACAGGGCCAATCAGCCCCAGCATTTT,CASSIISDRANQPQHF,TRBV19,TRBD1,TRBJ1-5,NA
TGTGCCAGTAAGGAATCGACGGCTACAGATGCAGATACGCAGTATTTT,CASKESTATDADTQYF,TRBV19,NA,TRBJ2-3,NA
TGTGCCAGCAGCCCCGGGGGGGATCCGGTGAGAAATCAGCCCCAGCATTTT,CASSPGGDPVRNQPQHF,TRBV5-5,NA,TRBJ1-5,NA
TGTGCCAGCAGTTACTCTTTCGGGTACAATGAGCAGTTCTTC,CASSYSFGYNEQFF,TRBV6-5,NA,TRBJ2-1,NA
TGTGCCAGCAGTATCTGGACAGGGAAGGGAAACACCATATATTTT,CASSIWTGKGNTIYF,TRBV28,TRBD1,TRBJ1-3,NA
TGTGCCAGACGAAAAAGCGGCCAGGGGGCCTACGAGCAGTACTTC,CARRKSGQGAYEQYF,TRBV19,TRBD1,TRBJ2-7,NA
TGTGCCAGCAGCCAAGGGGGTACAGGGGCCCGCGCGCAGTTCTTC,CASSQGGTGARAQFF,TRBV3-1/TRBV3-2,TRBD1,TRBJ2-1,NA
TGTGCCAGCAGTACAGGGGGACGTCAGCCCCAGCATTTT,CASSTGGRQPQHF,TRBV12-3/TRBV12-4,TRBD1,TRBJ1-5,NA
TGTGCCAGCAGCCAACAACAGGTTTCCTATGGCTACACCTTC,CASSQQQVSYGYTF,TRBV25-1,NA,TRBJ1-2,NA